The sequence of this T cell receptor (beta chain) was determined in a study of technical replicates of blood from a few donors. The V gene's germline CDR1 is SGHTA and CDR2 FQGTGA. The CDR3 runs 13 residues. Unmatched junction bases numbered 4, after V lost 2 bases and J lost 6 bases. Sequencing used immunoSEQ multiplex PCR; TCRdb keeps in-frame clones, though not all of them. Of 8,000 to 10,000 clones listed, 91% were seen once; the top ten hold roughly 8.6%. Sequences were obtained from PBMCs. This chain joins TRBV7-3 and TRBJ2-7; 7 positions match TRBD2. This sequence was found in a human donor in good health. CDR3 DNA: TGTGCCAGCAGCTTAGGAGGGGAGGGCGAGCAGTACTTC. It is translated as CASSLGGEGEQYF.